Each of the 26 T cell receptor beta chains below was sequenced from the same sample in a study of blood T cell repertoires in COVID-19. Measured with immunoSEQ multiplex PCR; TCRdb has only the in-frame clones, and not every one. The sample contains about 200,000 clones, approximately 91% of which appear only once. Specimen: peripheral blood. Source of these receptors: a man between 18 and 35 years old with active or convalescent COVID-19.

The rearrangement uses TRBV3-1 (or the pseudogene TRBV3-2) and TRBJ1-2; 8 bases are a match to TRBD1. J was trimmed by 5 bases and V by 1 base; bases with no gene match: 6. The length of the CDR3 is 15 residues. Looked up from germline, CDR1 is LGHDT and CDR2 is YNNKEL (reference sequence). The DNA for the CDR3 is TGTGCCAGCAGCCAAGCAGCAGGGGGCGGATATGGCTACACCTTC. Its protein is CASSQAAGGGYGYTF.

The V and J genes are TRBV5-1 and TRBJ2-2; D is possibly TRBD2 (6 bases). Trimming removed 0 bases from V and 4 bases from J, with 13 bases in between. From germline, CDR1 is SGHRS and CDR2 YFSETQ. This CDR3 comprises 16 residues. CDR3 in DNA: TGCGCCAGCAGCTTGGGAACTAGCTACATCACCGGGGAGCTGTTTTTT. Translated: CASSLGTSYITGELFF.

The chain recombines TRBV18 with TRBJ2-2; TRBD2 aligns across 7 bases. The V gene's germline CDR1 is KGHSH and CDR2 LQKENI. The CDR3 extends over 15 amino acids. J was trimmed by 0 bases and V by 5 bases; bases with no gene match: 3. The CDR3 region is CASSTSATNTGELFF. The CDR3 DNA sequence: TGTGCCAGCTCAACTAGCGCCACGAACACCGGGGAGCTGTTTTTT.

The chain uses TRBV6-5 and TRBJ1-2, with a weak D call TRBD1 (5 bases). Germline CDR1 is MNHEY and CDR2 is SVGAGI. Trimming pared 6 bases from V and 4 bases from J, leaving 15 bases between. The CDR3 totals 14 residues. In DNA form, the CDR3 reads TGTGCCAGCAGCAAAACGGGACTTCGCTATGGCTACACCTTC. Translating it yields CASSKTGLRYGYTF.

This chain links TRBV6-5 with TRBJ2-3, with D perhaps TRBD2 (6 bases). V shed 8 bases and J shed 5 bases, with 20 bases lying between them. Per germline, CDR1 MNHEY and CDR2 SVGAGI. This CDR3 is built from 15 residues. The CDR3 nucleotides are TGTGCCAGCGGTCGAACGGGAGACTTAGGAGATACGCAGTATTTT. This translates into CASGRTGDLGDTQYF.

This clone has a handful of counts. CDR3 sequence: CASSQEVAANEKLFF. The CDR3 DNA is TGCGCCAGCAGCCAAGAGGTAGCGGCTAATGAAAAACTGTTTTTT. The V and J genes are TRBV4-1 and TRBJ1-4; no definite D call. V lost 0 bases to trimming and J lost 3 bases, with 8 bases between them. CDR1 and CDR2 (germline): MGHRA, YSYEKL. This CDR3 comprises 15 residues.

The gene calls are TRBV5-4 and TRBJ2-5, with TRBD2 identical over 8 bases. Germline V gene lookup returns CDR1 SGHNT and CDR2 YYREEE (reference sequence). Trimming cost V 4 bases and J 5 bases; bases outside gene matches: 4. There are 13 residues in the CDR3. The DNA for the CDR3 is TGTGCCAGCAGCCAAGCGGGAGCTGAGACCCAGTACTTC. This encodes CASSQAGAETQYF. Looking up the rest from reference TRBV5-4 and TRBJ2-5 gives the full variable domain: ETGVTQSPTHLIKTRGQQVTLRCSSQSGHNTVSWYQQALGQGPQFIFQYYREEENGRGNFPPRFSGLQFPNYSSELNVNALELDDSALYLCASSQAGAETQYFGPGTRLLVL.

The V gene is TRBV5-1, the J gene TRBJ1-2; 7 bases match TRBD1. The CDR3 loop spans 15 amino acids. CDR1 is SGHRS and CDR2 is YFSETQ in the germline V gene. The V segment lost 1 base and the J segment 2 bases; nucleotides outside the gene matches: 5. CDR3 sequence (DNA): TGCGCCAGCAGCTTGACAGGGGACGCAAACTATGGCTACACCTTC. Amino acid sequence: CASSLTGDANYGYTF.

The chain couples TRBV5-1 to TRBJ1-5; 7 nucleotides align to TRBD1. The V gene's germline CDR1 is SGHRS and CDR2 YFSETQ. The CDR3 is 15 amino acids. Trimming at V came to 5 bases and at J to 1 base, leaving 6 bases not matched to a gene. For the CDR3, the DNA is TGCGCCAGCAGACCCGGGACAGAGAGCAATCAGCCCCAGCATTTT. As protein: CASRPGTESNQPQHF.

This sequence joins TRBV15 and TRBJ2-3; D unresolved. Germline lookup yields CDR1 LNHNV and CDR2 YYDKDF (reference sequence). Trimming pared 1 base from V and 0 bases from J, leaving 11 bases between. This CDR3 spans 16 amino acids. This CDR3 reads CATSRVQSSSTDTQYF. In DNA, the CDR3 is TGTGCCACCAGCAGAGTACAGTCAAGTAGCACAGATACGCAGTATTTT.

This clone was recorded only once. The chain employs TRBV30 and TRBJ1-2, with D tentatively TRBD1 (5 bases). V lost 5 bases to trimming and J lost 7 bases, with 11 bases between them. Germline CDR1 is GTSNPN and CDR2 is SVGIG (reference sequence). CDR3 length equals 11 residues. The CDR3 DNA reads as TGTGCCTGGGACGGCGGGGCTGGCTACACCTTC. Protein sequence: CAWDGGAGYTF.

With regard to this clone: The same CDR3 is also encoded by other DNA sequences in this sample. This chain links TRBV10-3 with TRBJ1-1; D gene unclear. Trimming cost V 2 bases and J 1 base, with 5 bases left between them. The CDR3 sequence is 13 residues long. Germline CDR1 is ENHRY and CDR2 is SYGVKD. CDR3 DNA: TGTGCCATCAGTGAGCGAGGGAACACTGAAGCTTTCTTT. It specifies CAISERGNTEAFF.

Of note for this clone: One end of the junction does not line up with germline, which may come from a read error. The chain combines TRBV7-7 with TRBJ1-1, with D possibly matching TRBD1 (6 bases). Germline V CDR1 and CDR2: SSHAT, FNYEAQ (reference sequence). The CDR3 loop spans 13 amino acids. The DNA of the CDR3 is TGTGCTAGCAGCTTGGGAAAGGGGGCTGAAGCTTTCTTT. Translating it yields CASSLGKGAEAFF.

The chain recombines TRBV7-9 with TRBJ1-1; weak D call: TRBD1 (6 bases). Germline V lookup: CDR1 SEHNR, CDR2 FQNEAQ (reference sequence). The CDR3 sequence is 15 residues long. The V end was cut by 7 bases, the J end by 2 bases, with 17 bases between. CDR3 DNA: TGTGCCAGCACCCTATGGGGGGGGGCAAACACTGAAGCTTTCTTT. As protein: CASTLWGGANTEAFF.

The chain carries TRBV13 and TRBJ2-7; TRBD1 is a possible D gene (5 bases). The ends were cut back, 2 bases at V and 0 bases at J, with 20 bases in the middle. From germline, CDR1 is PRHDT and CDR2 FYEKMQ (reference sequence). This CDR3 contains 18 residues. CDR3 protein: CASSLRFGAETFSYEQYF. CDR3 DNA sequence: TGTGCCAGCAGCTTAAGGTTTGGGGCGGAAACTTTCTCCTACGAGCAGTACTTC.

V usage is TRBV19 and J usage is TRBJ1-1; D not certain. Germline V gives CDR1 LNHDA, CDR2 SQIVND (reference sequence). The CDR3 is made up of 14 amino acids. Trimming cost V 5 bases and J 1 base, with 11 bases left between them. DNA of the CDR3: TGTGCCAGTAGTCTAGTATCAGGGAACACTGAAGCTTTCTTT. It codes for CASSLVSGNTEAFF.

This clone came up once. V is TRBV30 and J is TRBJ2-7; D is perhaps TRBD2 (5 bases). Between the trimmed V and J ends, which lost 2 bases and 5 bases, there was a span of 16 bases. The CDR3 is 14 residues long. CDR1 and CDR2 from the germline V gene are GTSNPN and SVGIG (reference sequence). CDR3 nucleotides: TGTGCCTGGAGTCTTTCGATTGCCGGGGACGAGCAGTACTTC. Translating it yields CAWSLSIAGDEQYF.

With regard to this clone: The same CDR3 is also encoded by other DNA sequences in this sample. This chain uses TRBV2 with TRBJ2-5, with D possibly matching TRBD2 (6 bases). The V gene lost 6 bases and the J gene lost 2 bases, with 10 bases spanning the gap. Germline V CDR1 and CDR2: SNHLY, FYNNEI. The CDR3 has 13 amino acids. CDR3 in DNA: TGTGCCAGCAGCGGGGACTTTCAAGAGACCCAGTACTTC. As protein: CASSGDFQETQYF.

The chain recombines TRBV3-1 (or the pseudogene TRBV3-2) with TRBJ2-2, with 11 bases that match TRBD2. The CDR3 consists of 14 residues. V was clipped by 6 bases and J by 6 bases; unmatched bases: 3. Germline V gene data show CDR1 as LGHDT and CDR2 as YNNKEL (reference sequence). As DNA, the CDR3 is TGTGCCAGCAGGCTGACTAGCGGGGCCGGGGAGCTGTTTTTT. It yields the protein CASRLTSGAGELFF.

This clone has a handful of counts. The rearrangement joins TRBV18 to TRBJ2-3; the D gene is possibly TRBD2 (5 bases). CDR1 is KGHSH and CDR2 is LQKENI in the germline V gene. The V end was cut by 5 bases, the J end by 0 bases, with 12 bases between. The CDR3 length is 15 residues. The CDR3 spells CASSTGGTSTDTQYF. For the CDR3, the DNA is TGTGCCAGCTCAACCGGAGGTACTAGCACAGATACGCAGTATTTT. Looking up the rest from reference TRBV18 and TRBJ2-3 gives the full variable domain: NAGVMQNPRHLVRRRGQEARLRCSPMKGHSHVYWYRQLPEEGLKFMVYLQKENIIDESGMPKERFSAEFPKEGPSILRIQQVVRGDSAAYFCASSTGGTSTDTQYFGPGTRLTVL.

The rearrangement joins TRBV6-1 to TRBJ1-1; 7 bases map to TRBD1. V shed 1 base, J shed 1 base, and the junction held 3 bases outside the gene matches. CDR1 is MNHNS, CDR2 SASEGT, per germline. CDR3 length: 15 residues. CDR3 sequence reads: CASSEVWTGNTEAFF. The CDR3 coding sequence is TGTGCCAGCAGTGAAGTCTGGACAGGGAACACTGAAGCTTTCTTT.

The V and J genes are TRBV7-9 and TRBJ2-1; 7 nucleotides match TRBD1. CDR3 length: 16 amino acids. CDR1 SEHNR and CDR2 FQNEAQ come from the germline V gene (reference sequence). J was trimmed by 8 bases and V by 2 bases; bases with no gene match: 12. Here the CDR3 DNA reads TGTGCCAGCAGCTTAAGTAGGGGGCAATTGAACTATGAGCAGTTCTTC. This gives the protein CASSLSRGQLNYEQFF. Drawing the rest from reference TRBV7-9 and TRBJ2-1, the complete variable domain is DTGVSQNPRHKITKRGQNVTFRCDPISEHNRLYWYRQTLGQGPEFLTYFQNEAQLEKSRLLSDRFSAERPKGSFSTLEIQRTEQGDSAMYLCASSLSRGQLNYEQFFGPGTRLTVL.

The V gene is TRBV12-3 or TRBV12-4, the J gene TRBJ2-1, with D unclear. This CDR3 spans 12 amino acids. With 5 bases removed from V and 7 bases from J, the gap between germline ends came to 9 bases. The CDR3 sequence is CASSTRVNEQFF. In nucleotides, the CDR3 is TGTGCCAGCAGTACACGGGTAAATGAGCAGTTCTTC.

This sequence joins TRBV6-5 and TRBJ1-5, with D tentatively TRBD1 (5 bases). This CDR3 has 15 residues. Trimming stripped 2 bases from V and 0 bases from J, with 8 bases between. Germline V lookup: CDR1 MNHEY, CDR2 SVGAGI. CDR3: CASSYGGNSNQPQHF. In DNA, the CDR3 is TGTGCCAGCAGTTACGGGGGGAATAGCAATCAGCCCCAGCATTTT.

This chain links TRBV18 with TRBJ1-3; TRBD1 matches at 7 bases. The CDR3 contains 15 residues. Germline assignment: CDR1 KGHSH and CDR2 LQKENI. J lost 2 bases, V lost 2 bases, and 3 bases had no gene match. Written as DNA, the CDR3 is TGTGCCAGCTCACCAAGACAGGGCCCTGGAAACACCATATATTTT. Amino acids: CASSPRQGPGNTIYF.

The rearrangement uses TRBV19 and TRBJ1-1; D might be TRBD1 (5 bases). The CDR3 consists of 11 residues. The germline V gene encodes CDR1 LNHDA and CDR2 SQIVND (reference sequence). Trimming stripped 6 bases from V and 9 bases from J, with 11 bases between. CDR3 amino acids: CASRIDRKAFF. DNA of the CDR3: TGTGCCAGTAGGATCGACAGAAAAGCTTTCTTT.